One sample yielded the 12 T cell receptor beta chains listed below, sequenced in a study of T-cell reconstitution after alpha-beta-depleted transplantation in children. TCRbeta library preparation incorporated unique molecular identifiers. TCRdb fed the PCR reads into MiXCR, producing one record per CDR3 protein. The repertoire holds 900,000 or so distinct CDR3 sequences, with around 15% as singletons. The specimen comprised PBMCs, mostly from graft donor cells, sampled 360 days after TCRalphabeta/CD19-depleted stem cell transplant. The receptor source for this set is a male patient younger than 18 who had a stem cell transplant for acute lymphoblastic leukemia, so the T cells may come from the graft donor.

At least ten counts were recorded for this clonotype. CDR3 residues: CASSSELTLYEQYF. CDR3 in DNA: TGTGCCAGCAGTTCGGAGCTCACCCTCTACGAGCAGTACTTC. V usage is TRBV12-3 or TRBV12-4 and J usage is TRBJ2-7, with D hard to call. Trimming removed 4 bases at V and 3 bases at J, with 13 bases between. This CDR3 region has 14 residues.

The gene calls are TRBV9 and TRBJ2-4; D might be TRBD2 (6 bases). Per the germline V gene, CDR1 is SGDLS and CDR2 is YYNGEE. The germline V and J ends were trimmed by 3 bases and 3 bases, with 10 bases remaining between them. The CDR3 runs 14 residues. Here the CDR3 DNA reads TGTGCCAGCAGCGGGGACTTTCTCAAAAACATTCAGTACTTC. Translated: CASSGDFLKNIQYF. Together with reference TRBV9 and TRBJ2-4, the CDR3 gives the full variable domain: DSGVTQTPKHLITATGQRVTLRCSPRSGDLSVYWYQQSLDQGLQFLIQYYNGEERAKGNILERFSAQQFPDLHSELNLSSLELGDSALYFCASSGDFLKNIQYFGAGTRLSVL.

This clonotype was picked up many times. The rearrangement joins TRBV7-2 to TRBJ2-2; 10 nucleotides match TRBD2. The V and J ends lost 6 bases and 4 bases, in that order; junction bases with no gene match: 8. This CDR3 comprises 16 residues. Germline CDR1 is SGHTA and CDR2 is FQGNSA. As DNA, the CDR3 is TGTGCCAGCAGGGCTAGCGGGAGAAGGGCCACCGGGGAGCTGTTTTTT. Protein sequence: CASRASGRRATGELFF.

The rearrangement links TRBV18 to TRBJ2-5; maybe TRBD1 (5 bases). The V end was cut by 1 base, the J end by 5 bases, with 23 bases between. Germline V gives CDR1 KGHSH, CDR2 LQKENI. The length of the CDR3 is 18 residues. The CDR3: CASSPHKDMERSKETQYF. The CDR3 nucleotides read TGTGCCAGCTCACCACATAAGGACATGGAAAGAAGCAAGGAGACCCAGTACTTC.

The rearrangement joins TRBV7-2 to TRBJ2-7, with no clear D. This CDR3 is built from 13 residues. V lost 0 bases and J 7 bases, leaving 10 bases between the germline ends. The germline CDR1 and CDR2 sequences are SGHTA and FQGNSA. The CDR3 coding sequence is TGTGCCAGCAGCTTAGCTCCTAGGCATGAGCAGTACTTC. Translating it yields CASSLAPRHEQYF.

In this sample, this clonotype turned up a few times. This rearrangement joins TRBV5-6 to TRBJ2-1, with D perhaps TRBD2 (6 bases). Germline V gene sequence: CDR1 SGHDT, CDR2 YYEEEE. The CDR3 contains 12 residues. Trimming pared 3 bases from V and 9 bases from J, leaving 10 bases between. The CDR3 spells CASSYLAREQFF. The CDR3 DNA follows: TGTGCCAGCAGCTATCTAGCGCGTGAGCAGTTCTTC.

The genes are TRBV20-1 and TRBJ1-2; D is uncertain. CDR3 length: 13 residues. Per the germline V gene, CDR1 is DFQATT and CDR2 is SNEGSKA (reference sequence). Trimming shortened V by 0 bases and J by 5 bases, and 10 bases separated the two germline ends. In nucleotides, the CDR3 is TGCAGTGCTAGAGATGTAGGGTTTTATGGCTACACCTTC. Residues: CSARDVGFYGYTF.

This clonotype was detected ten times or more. CDR3 in amino acids: CATSRESGWNSPLHF. CDR3 in DNA: TGTGCCACCAGCAGAGAATCAGGTTGGAATTCACCCCTCCACTTT. The V and J genes are TRBV15 and TRBJ1-6; no firm D call. The CDR3 loop spans 15 amino acids. The V and J ends lost 0 bases and 7 bases respectively, with 10 bases between them. Germline V lookup: CDR1 LNHNV, CDR2 YYDKDF (reference sequence).

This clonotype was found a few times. The CDR3 bases are TGTGCCAGCAGACGGGGACTAGCGGGAGGTCGATTCTCCTACAATGAGCAGTTCTTC. Its protein is CASRRGLAGGRFSYNEQFF. This chain joins TRBV6-2 or TRBV6-3 and TRBJ2-1; 15 nucleotides agree with TRBD2. Germline V CDR1 and CDR2: MNHEY, SVGEGT. This CDR3 is built from 19 residues. V shed 6 bases and J 0 bases; nucleotides not matched to a gene: 9.

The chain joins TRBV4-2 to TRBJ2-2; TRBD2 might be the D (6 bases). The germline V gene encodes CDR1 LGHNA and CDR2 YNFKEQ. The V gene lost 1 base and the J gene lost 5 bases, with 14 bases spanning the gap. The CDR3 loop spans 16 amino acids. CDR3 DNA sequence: TGTGCCAGCAGCCAAGCCGACGGACTACGGACCGGGGAGCTGTTTTTT. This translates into CASSQADGLRTGELFF.

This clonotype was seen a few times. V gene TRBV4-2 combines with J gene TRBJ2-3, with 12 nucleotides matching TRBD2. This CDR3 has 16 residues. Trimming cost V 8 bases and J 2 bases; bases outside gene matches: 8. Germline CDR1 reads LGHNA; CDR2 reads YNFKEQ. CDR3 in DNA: TGTGCCAGCGCGCCAGGACTAGCGGGATTCACAGATACGCAGTATTTT. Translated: CASAPGLAGFTDTQYF.

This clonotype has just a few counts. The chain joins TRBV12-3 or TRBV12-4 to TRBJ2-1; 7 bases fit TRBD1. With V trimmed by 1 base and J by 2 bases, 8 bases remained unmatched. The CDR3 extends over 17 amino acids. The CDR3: CASSLGQGVGPYNEQFF. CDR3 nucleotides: TGTGCCAGCAGTTTAGGCCAGGGGGTCGGGCCCTACAATGAGCAGTTCTTC.